This passage covers 12 T cell receptor beta chains from one sample sequenced in a study of blood T cell repertoires in COVID-19. Assay used: immunoSEQ multiplex PCR; TCRdb lists only in-frame clones, some missing. The top ten hold over 15% of the sample, which has over 90,000 clones, roughly nine tenths seen once. Sequences were obtained from peripheral blood. These receptors were obtained from an elderly woman in a cohort sampled during active COVID-19.

The chain recombines TRBV11-3 with TRBJ2-5, with 9 bases identical to TRBD1. V dropped 5 bases and J dropped 5; count of bases not matched to a gene: 6. Germline V lookup: CDR1 SGHNT, CDR2 YENEEA. The CDR3 has 14 amino acids. CDR3 sequence reads: CASSRDGQGETQYF. CDR3 in DNA: TGTGCCAGCAGCCGAGATGGACAGGGGGAGACCCAGTACTTC.

CDR3 residues: CASSLGGSGNQPQHF. CDR3 in DNA: TGTGCCAGCAGTTTAGGGGGCTCAGGCAATCAGCCCCAGCATTTT. V gene TRBV6-5 combines with J gene TRBJ1-5; 7 bases align to TRBD1. The CDR3 is made up of 15 amino acids. Trimming took 4 bases from V and 2 from J; bases not matched to a gene: 5. Germline CDR1 is MNHEY and CDR2 is SVGAGI.

The CDR3 region is CASRPHQSGVIGNTIYF. The DNA of the CDR3 is TGTGCCAGCAGGCCTCATCAGTCGGGGGTGATTGGAAACACCATATATTTT. The chain carries TRBV7-8 and TRBJ1-3, with D perhaps TRBD1 (5 bases). Germline V gene sequence: CDR1 SGHVS, CDR2 FQNEAQ. The V end lost 6 bases, the J end lost 3 bases, and 21 bases lay between the germline ends. The CDR3 runs 17 residues.

In this sample, this clone turned up a few times. The chain is built from TRBV2 and TRBJ1-1; 11 bases agree with TRBD1. With V trimmed by 6 bases and J by 1 base, 4 bases remained unmatched. The CDR3 has 15 residues. Germline lookup yields CDR1 SNHLY and CDR2 FYNNEI. The CDR3 reads CASRAGTGGNTEAFF. CDR3 nucleotides: TGTGCCAGCAGGGCCGGGACAGGGGGGAACACTGAAGCTTTCTTT.

CDR3 nucleotides: TGTGCCAGCAGTGAATTCCTTAATACAGGTAGTAGGACTGAAGCTTTCTTT. This codes for CASSEFLNTGSRTEAFF. The V and J genes are TRBV6-1 and TRBJ1-1; tentative D call: TRBD1 (5 bases). Germline V CDR1 and CDR2: MNHNS, SASEGT. Trimming removed 2 bases at V and 5 bases at J, with 21 bases between. The CDR3 is 17 amino acids.

The chain has TRBV10-2 and TRBJ2-7; 7 bases agree with TRBD2. This CDR3 contains 14 residues. V lost 1 base, J lost 9 bases, and 9 bases stayed unmatched. Germline V gene sequence: CDR1 WSHSY, CDR2 SAAADI. The CDR3 nucleotides are TGCGCCAGCAGTGAGTTGCGGGCGGGGGAAGGGCAGTACTTC. Protein product: CASSELRAGEGQYF.

This clone appeared a few times. The chain couples TRBV7-9 to TRBJ1-1; D is unclear. Germline assignment: CDR1 SEHNR and CDR2 FQNEAQ (reference sequence). The CDR3 totals 13 residues. Deletions cut 6 bases from V and 1 base from J, with 9 bases between. CDR3 protein: CASSFLSNTEAFF. The DNA of the CDR3 is TGTGCCAGCAGTTTTCTTTCGAACACTGAAGCTTTCTTT.

This chain connects TRBV19 to TRBJ2-5; TRBD2 matches at 8 bases. CDR3 length equals 12 residues. V was clipped by 8 bases and J by 4 bases; unmatched bases: 3. Germline assignment: CDR1 LNHDA and CDR2 SQIVND (reference sequence). The chain's CDR3 is CASGSGAETQYF. Written as DNA, the CDR3 is TGTGCCAGTGGTAGCGGGGCAGAGACCCAGTACTTC.

The chain recombines TRBV5-1 with TRBJ2-1; D is possibly TRBD2 (5 bases). Trimming removed 1 base at V and 9 bases at J, with 17 bases between. This CDR3 comprises 15 residues. The germline V gene has CDR1 SGHRS and CDR2 YFSETQ. CDR3 in DNA: TGCGCCAGCAGCTTGACCTCCTTTCGTGAGGGTGAGCAGTTCTTC. This codes for CASSLTSFREGEQFF.

This clone was found a few times. The chain links TRBV19 to TRBJ2-1, with D tentatively TRBD1 (5 bases). CDR3 length equals 18 residues. Germline V gene data show CDR1 as LNHDA and CDR2 as SQIVND (reference sequence). V was shortened by 4 bases and J by 0 bases, with 19 bases between the two germline ends. CDR3 protein: CASSNGIRGRGSYNEQFF. In DNA, the CDR3 is TGTGCCAGTAGTAACGGTATAAGGGGTCGAGGCTCCTACAATGAGCAGTTCTTC.

This clone came up a few times. The V and J genes are TRBV13 and TRBJ2-2; 10 bases agree with TRBD1. The CDR3 covers 17 residues. The trim removed 3 bases at V and 1 base at J, leaving 5 bases unmatched. CDR1 is PRHDT, CDR2 FYEKMQ, per germline (reference sequence). The CDR3 DNA follows: TGTGCCAGCAGCTTCTCCTGGACAGGGGGGAACACCGGGGAGCTGTTTTTT. Translation: CASSFSWTGGNTGELFF.

This sequence joins TRBV19 and TRBJ1-2; 10 bases map to TRBD1. The CDR3 runs 15 residues. Germline-derived CDR1 and CDR2 are LNHDA and SQIVND (reference sequence). With 2 bases clipped from V and 4 bases from J, the junction kept 4 bases outside the gene matches. The CDR3: CASSIIGTGVYGYTF. In nucleotides, the CDR3 is TGTGCCAGTAGTATAATTGGGACAGGGGTCTATGGCTACACCTTC.